This T cell receptor (beta chain) stems from a study of shared clonotypes between healthy human individuals. Findings and limits, study-wide: Richness estimates generally favored naive over memory subsets.

The donor cohort consisted entirely of Caucasian adults residing in Nashville, Tennessee. Concerning this clone itself: The antigen is not known.

Germline CDR1 and CDR2: SGHRS and YFSETQ. The length of the CDR3 is 14 residues. Trimming shortened V by 4 bases and J by 4 bases, and 14 bases separated the two germline ends. Profiled with immunoSEQ multiplex PCR; TCRdb holds only in-frame clones, not every one. Of 850,000 to 1,200,000 clones in the sample, about 80% were seen once. J is TRBJ2-5 and V is TRBV5-1; the D gene is possibly TRBD2 (6 bases). Material for sequencing was memory CD4+ T cells sorted from blood. Subset described: CD45RA-negative fraction. The receptor comes from a man in his late teens or twenties in good health. CDR3 sequence reads: CASSGGANRETQYF. DNA of the CDR3: TGCGCCAGCAGCGGCGGGGCGAACCGAGAGACCCAGTACTTC.